These 30 T cell receptor beta chains were all obtained from the same sample, sequenced in a study of blood T cells in healthy people across ages. Alongside a J-beta primer mix, a sample-barcoded 5' primer served in a second PCR lasting about 7 to 12 cycles. TCRdb reanalysed the 5' RACE reads using MiXCR and keeps one entry per CDR3 protein. The sample lists approximately 810,000 distinct CDR3 sequences, roughly 35% occurring once. Sequencing was performed on blood. These receptors all come from a man in his late teens or twenties in good health.

This clonotype was detected a few times. This chain uses TRBV28 with TRBJ2-7, with D perhaps matching TRBD1 (6 bases). The CDR3 runs to 14 residues. Looked up from germline, CDR1 is MDHEN and CDR2 is SYDVKM. Deletions cut 2 bases from V and 4 bases from J, with 12 bases between. The CDR3, as DNA: TGTGCCAGCAGTTTAAGGGGGTTAGTGTACGAGCAGTACTTC. It codes for CASSLRGLVYEQYF.

In this sample, this clonotype turned up many times. This chain joins TRBV20-1 and TRBJ1-2; D is ambiguous. With 0 bases removed from V and 4 bases from J, the gap between germline ends came to 18 bases. Germline V gene data show CDR1 as DFQATT and CDR2 as SNEGSKA (reference sequence). This CDR3 is built from 16 residues. CDR3 amino acids: CSARDRGRSPAYGYTF. The DNA of the CDR3 is TGCAGTGCTAGAGATCGAGGCAGGTCCCCCGCCTATGGCTACACCTTC.

This clonotype has only a few counts. V usage is TRBV16 and J usage is TRBJ2-3, with 7 bases matching TRBD1. Germline lookup yields CDR1 KGHSY and CDR2 FQNENV. The CDR3 runs 15 residues. V lost 2 bases and J lost 0; bases outside the gene matches: 2. The CDR3 reads CASSQNRGSTDTQYF. The CDR3 region has the DNA TGTGCCAGCAGCCAAAACAGGGGAAGCACAGATACGCAGTATTTT.

Of note for this clonotype: A junction boundary mismatches the germline segment, possibly from a read error. V and J are TRBV7-2 and TRBJ2-4; 12 bases agree with TRBD1. The CDR3 covers 19 residues. Germline CDR1 SGHTA, CDR2 FQGNSA. CDR3 amino acids: CASSSPGTGGSLAKNIQYF. CDR3 sequence (DNA): TGTGCCAGTAGCTCCCCCGGGACAGGGGGCTCTTTGGCCAAAAACATTCAGTACTTC.

A word on this clonotype: Germline is not matched at one junction end, which may reflect a read error. The rearrangement uses TRBV5-1 and TRBJ2-1; 10 bases line up with TRBD2. The germline gives CDR1 SGHRS, CDR2 YFSETQ. The CDR3 runs 16 residues. CDR3 in amino acids: CTSSSVKRGGYNEQFF. CDR3 nucleotides: TGCACCAGCAGCAGTGTAAAGCGGGGGGGCTACAATGAGCAGTTCTTC.

The V gene is TRBV25-1, the J gene TRBJ2-1, with D perhaps matching TRBD1 (6 bases). Germline-derived CDR1 and CDR2 are MGHDK and SYGVNS. The CDR3 sequence is 16 residues long. V lost 2 bases to trimming and J lost 4 bases, with 15 bases between them. The CDR3 region has the DNA TGTGCCAGCAGTGAAGGAACAGGGCTTTTGTACAATGAGCAGTTCTTC. Its translation is CASSEGTGLLYNEQFF.

There are a few counts of this clonotype. The rearrangement joins TRBV27 to TRBJ1-1; D is uncertain. CDR1 and CDR2 (germline): MNHEY, SMNVEV (reference sequence). Trimming cost V 8 bases and J 0 bases, with 10 bases left between them. This CDR3 region has 13 residues. As DNA, the CDR3 is TGTGCCAGCTTTCCAAGTTTGAACACTGAAGCTTTCTTT. It codes for CASFPSLNTEAFF.

This clonotype was detected once. One junction end disagrees with the germline gene, perhaps due to a read error. The chain combines TRBV18 with TRBJ1-2; TRBD1 aligns across 7 bases. Germline V lookup: CDR1 KGHSH, CDR2 LQKENI. CDR3 size: 14 residues. CDR3 amino acids: CARSQMTGLYGYTF. For the CDR3, the DNA is TGTGCCCGCTCACAAATGACAGGGCTTTATGGCTACACCTTC.

This rearrangement joins TRBV21-1 to TRBJ1-2; the table's TRBD1 call for D was not verified on the DNA. TRBV21-1 has pseudogene status. CDR3 length equals 16 residues. The CDR3 DNA is TGTGCCAGCAGCAAAGGGGGTGGGACAGGGGCAACTGGCTACACCTTC. It specifies CASSKGGGTGATGYTF.

The chain combines TRBV29-1 with TRBJ1-1; 9 nucleotides align to TRBD1. Losses at the gene ends were 1 base for V and 2 bases for J; bases not matched to a gene: 5. This CDR3 has 15 residues. The germline CDR1 and CDR2 sequences are SQVTM and ANQGSEA. The CDR3: CSVEVPGQGNTEAFF. The CDR3, as DNA: TGCAGCGTTGAAGTACCGGGACAGGGAAACACTGAAGCTTTCTTT. Supplemented by reference TRBV29-1 and TRBJ1-1, the full variable domain reads SAVISQKPSRDICQRGTSLTIQCQVDSQVTMMFWYRQQPGQSLTLIATANQGSEATYESGFVIDKFPISRPNLTFSTLTVSNMSPEDSSIYLCSVEVPGQGNTEAFFGQGTRLTVV.

The chain is built from TRBV20-1 and TRBJ1-2, with 9 nucleotides matching TRBD1. Trimming at V came to 6 bases and at J to 6 bases, leaving 11 bases not matched to a gene. This CDR3 contains 14 residues. CDR1 and CDR2 (germline): DFQATT, SNEGSKA (reference sequence). The CDR3, as DNA: TGCAGTGCCGAGGGACAGGGCGATATGCATGGCTACACCTTC. This sequence encodes CSAEGQGDMHGYTF.

CDR3: CASSRQGKLSGANVLTF. For the CDR3, the DNA is TGTGCCAGCAGCCGACAGGGAAAACTCTCTGGGGCCAACGTCCTGACTTTC. This chain connects TRBV28 to TRBJ2-6; 7 nucleotides match TRBD1. Germline CDR1 MDHEN, CDR2 SYDVKM. The CDR3 totals 17 residues. With V trimmed by 6 bases and J by 0 bases, 8 bases remained unmatched.

Here the CDR3 reads CSVEGVGSSYNEQFF. CDR3 DNA sequence: TGCAGCGTTGAAGGGGTAGGCAGCTCCTACAATGAGCAGTTCTTC. V usage is TRBV29-1 and J usage is TRBJ2-1; D uncertain. V was pared by 1 base and J by 0 bases, with 10 bases between. The CDR3 is 15 amino acids. Germline CDR1 reads SQVTM; CDR2 reads ANQGSEA.

This clonotype was picked up a small number of times. This chain connects TRBV6-1 to TRBJ1-2; D is perhaps TRBD1 (6 bases). V was clipped by 9 bases and J by 8 bases, with 16 bases between them. The CDR3 runs to 12 residues. Germline CDR1 reads MNHNS; CDR2 reads SASEGT. This CDR3 is CASRQAPGGYTF. The DNA of the CDR3 is TGTGCCAGTAGACAGGCCCCAGGGGGCTACACCTTC.

This clonotype was observed a single time. The chain has TRBV7-9 and TRBJ2-1; 11 bases align to TRBD2. The J segment lost 9 bases and the V segment lost 2 bases, leaving 6 bases of the junction unmatched. Germline V gene sequence: CDR1 SEHNR, CDR2 FQNEAQ (reference sequence). The CDR3 has 15 amino acids. The CDR3 protein is CASSLISGRAGEQFF. The CDR3 DNA follows: TGTGCCAGCAGCTTAATTAGCGGGAGGGCTGGTGAGCAGTTCTTC.

This clonotype has ten or more counts. The gene calls are TRBV12-3 or TRBV12-4 and TRBJ2-3; unclear D gene. The CDR3 has 13 residues. Trimming stripped 1 base from V and 4 bases from J, with 6 bases between. As DNA, the CDR3 is TGTGCCAGCAGTTTAGGGGTTTCAGATACGCAGTATTTT. It specifies CASSLGVSDTQYF.

The rearrangement links TRBV5-1 to TRBJ2-1, with D unresolved. This CDR3 spans 16 amino acids. The V gene's germline CDR1 is SGHRS and CDR2 YFSETQ. Trimming stripped 4 bases from V and 9 bases from J, with 23 bases between. The CDR3 DNA is TGCGCCAGCAGCCCCCCGTTGGACGTGCCCTGGAGTGAGCAGTTCTTC. Protein: CASSPPLDVPWSEQFF. Full variable domain (missing parts from reference TRBV5-1 and TRBJ2-1): KAGVTQTPRYLIKTRGQQVTLSCSPISGHRSVSWYQQTPGQGLQFLFEYFSETQRNKGNFPGRFSGRQFSNSRSEMNVSTLELGDSALYLCASSPPLDVPWSEQFFGPGTRLTVL.

This clonotype was picked up a small number of times. This chain joins TRBV4-1 and TRBJ2-3; a weak D match, TRBD2 (6 bases). The germline gives CDR1 MGHRA, CDR2 YSYEKL. The CDR3 extends over 14 amino acids. Trimming cost V 4 bases and J 6 bases, with 14 bases left between them. The CDR3 reads CASSPLGGVDTQYF. CDR3 DNA: TGCGCCAGCAGCCCACTCGGAGGGGTGGATACGCAGTATTTT.

V and J are TRBV27 and TRBJ2-5, with unresolved D. Germline CDR1 is MNHEY and CDR2 is SMNVEV (reference sequence). CDR3 length: 11 amino acids. V lost 10 bases and J lost 4, with 10 bases in between. The DNA for the CDR3 is TGTGCCAACATGTTTGCAGAGACCCAGTACTTC. Amino acid sequence: CANMFAETQYF.

The V gene is TRBV13, the J gene TRBJ1-1, with D hard to call. V lost 0 bases and J lost 11, with 10 bases in between. The CDR3 runs to 12 residues. The germline gives CDR1 PRHDT, CDR2 FYEKMQ (reference sequence). The CDR3 DNA follows: TGTGCCAGCAGCTTAGGACGGTTAGAGGCTTTCTTT. Residues: CASSLGRLEAFF. Full variable domain (rest looked up from reference TRBV13 and TRBJ1-1): AAGVIQSPRHLIKEKRETATLKCYPIPRHDTVYWYQQGPGQDPQFLISFYEKMQSDKGSIPDRFSAQQFSDYHSELNMSSLELGDSALYFCASSLGRLEAFFGQGTRLTVV.

This clonotype was seen more than once but under ten times. The chain combines TRBV5-1 with TRBJ1-1; D not certain. Germline assignment: CDR1 SGHRS and CDR2 YFSETQ. Trimming removed 2 bases at V and 2 bases at J, with 25 bases between. This CDR3 comprises 19 residues. The CDR3 DNA sequence: TGCGCCAGCAGCTTCTTATCCACCGACGTGCTGGGAGTTAACACTGAAGCTTTCTTT. Translated, it gives CASSFLSTDVLGVNTEAFF.

This clonotype showed up just a few times. The CDR3 loop is CASSYDPGEQYF. The CDR3 coding sequence is TGTGCCAGCAGTTACGACCCAGGTGAGCAGTACTTC. J is TRBJ2-7 and V is TRBV6-6; D remains ambiguous. V lost 2 bases, J lost 7 bases, and 9 bases lay in between. The CDR3 is 12 residues long. From germline, CDR1 is MNHNY and CDR2 SVGAGI (reference sequence).

On this clonotype: A read error may be the cause here, since a much bigger clone is one base away. This chain joins TRBV10-3 and TRBJ2-1; D is uncertain. The J call may be faulty, since TRBJ2-7 better matches the DNA end. The CDR3 is made up of 13 amino acids. Per germline, CDR1 ENHRY and CDR2 SYGVKD. CDR3 nucleotides: TGTGCCATCATCCAAGGAGAGTACAATGAGCAGTACTTC. Its protein is CAIIQGEYNEQYF.

In its sample, this clonotype was seen a few times. The chain joins TRBV10-3 to TRBJ1-5; D perhaps matches TRBD1 (6 bases). The CDR3 totals 15 residues. Germline V lookup: CDR1 ENHRY, CDR2 SYGVKD. V was shortened by 6 bases and J by 0 bases, with 12 bases between the two germline ends. This chain's CDR3 is CAISRDKYSNQPQHF. The DNA for the CDR3 is TGTGCCATCAGCCGGGACAAATATAGCAATCAGCCCCAGCATTTT.

This clonotype was observed a few times. The chain is built from TRBV10-3 and TRBJ1-5; D ambiguous. This CDR3 has 18 residues. Trimming pared 0 bases from V and 6 bases from J, leaving 21 bases between. From germline, CDR1 is ENHRY and CDR2 SYGVKD. The CDR3 DNA reads TGTGCCATCAGTGAGTCGATCGGCGTTGAGGGCGGGAGTCAGCCCCAGCATTTT. As protein: CAISESIGVEGGSQPQHF.

This clonotype was seen a few times. The rearrangement joins TRBV5-1 to TRBJ2-1; tentative D call: TRBD1 (5 bases). The J call may be faulty, since TRBJ2-7 better matches the DNA end. Germline lookup yields CDR1 SGHRS and CDR2 YFSETQ. This CDR3 spans 15 amino acids. The CDR3 DNA follows: TGCGCCAGCAGCCCCACCCAGGGCTCCTACAATGAGCAGTACTTC. This codes for CASSPTQGSYNEQYF.

This chain links TRBV4-3 with TRBJ1-1; possible D gene TRBD1, 5 bases. CDR1 is LGHNA and CDR2 is YSLEER in the germline V gene. This CDR3 is 14 amino acids long. V was cut by 3 bases and J by 4 bases, with 12 bases left in between. In DNA form, the CDR3 reads TGCGCCAGCAGCCAGGCCAGGGAATCCACTGAAGCTTTCTTT. Translated, it gives CASSQARESTEAFF.

This sequence joins TRBV15 and TRBJ2-3; D call uncertain. The germline CDR1 and CDR2 sequences are LNHNV and YYDKDF (reference sequence). V was trimmed by 3 bases and J by 3 bases, leaving 10 bases between them. The CDR3 runs to 14 residues. The DNA of the CDR3 is TGTGCCACCAGCAGGGCAGGAAGGACAGATACGCAGTATTTT. Translated: CATSRAGRTDTQYF. Complete variable domain (other parts from reference TRBV15 and TRBJ2-3): DAMVIQNPRYQVTQFGKPVTLSCSQTLNHNVMYWYQQKSSQAPKLLFHYYDKDFNNEADTPDNFQSRRPNTSFCFLDIRSPGLGDTAMYLCATSRAGRTDTQYFGPGTRLTVL.

The V gene is TRBV2, the J gene TRBJ1-1; no firm D call. Looked up from germline, CDR1 is SNHLY and CDR2 is FYNNEI. This CDR3 is built from 14 residues. Trimming pared 7 bases from V and 13 bases from J, leaving 25 bases between. The CDR3 nucleotides read TGTGCCAGCATTAACTCGGGATTCCCCGTAGATGGTTTCTTT. Its translation: CASINSGFPVDGFF.

This clonotype was seen repeatedly, ten times or more. The chain couples TRBV20-1 to TRBJ2-3; TRBD2 aligns across 7 bases. Trimming at V came to 2 bases and at J to 7 bases, leaving 15 bases not matched to a gene. The CDR3 extends over 16 amino acids. Germline CDR1 is DFQATT and CDR2 is SNEGSKA (reference sequence). The CDR3: CSARHPGRGIVHTQYF. In nucleotides, the CDR3 is TGCAGTGCTAGACACCCCGGGCGGGGGATAGTGCATACGCAGTATTTT.